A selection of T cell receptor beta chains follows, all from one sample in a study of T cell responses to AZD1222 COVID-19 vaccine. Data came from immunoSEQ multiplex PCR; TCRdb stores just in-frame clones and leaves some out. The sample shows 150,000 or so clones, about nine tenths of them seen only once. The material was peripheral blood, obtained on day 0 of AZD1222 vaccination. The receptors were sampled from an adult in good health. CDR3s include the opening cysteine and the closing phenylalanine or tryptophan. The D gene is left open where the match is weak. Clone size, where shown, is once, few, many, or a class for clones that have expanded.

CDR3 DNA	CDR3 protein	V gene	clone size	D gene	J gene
TGCGCCAGCAGAGGGATGGGAGTGGGGACCTACAATGAGCAGTTCTTC	CASRGMGVGTYNEQFF	TRBV5-1	.	.	TRBJ2-1
TGTGCCAGCAGCTTATACGGGAATGACGAGCAGTACTTC	CASSLYGNDEQYF	TRBV11-1	once	.	TRBJ2-7
TGTGCCAGCAGCTTGCCTGGGGGGTCTGGAAACACCATATATTTT	CASSLPGGSGNTIYF	TRBV5-4	once	.	TRBJ1-3
TGTGCCAGCAGCCCTCGGACAGGGGGAAGGTATGGCTACACCTTC	CASSPRTGGRYGYTF	TRBV11-2	.	TRBD1	TRBJ1-2
.	CASSAWTGGSGRAKNIQYF	TRBV7-9	.	.	TRBJ2-4
TGCAGTGCTAGTATGGGGTCATGGACTGAAGCTTTCTTT	CSASMGSWTEAFF	TRBV20-1	few	.	TRBJ1-1
TGTGCCAGCAGCCAAGTAGGACCCGAGGGGCAGTTCTTC	CASSQVGPEGQFF	TRBV3-1/TRBV3-2	.	.	TRBJ2-1
TGTGCCAGCAGTGATGGGGGGCGCCGGGGCTACACCTTC	CASSDGGRRGYTF	TRBV2	.	.	TRBJ1-2
TGTGCCAGCAGTTGGGGGTACCAAGAGACCCAGTACTTC	CASSWGYQETQYF	TRBV27	.	.	TRBJ2-5
TGCGCCAGCAGCTTGGGGGACACCTCCTATTCACCCCTCCACTTT	CASSLGDTSYSPLHF	TRBV5-1	.	.	TRBJ1-6
TGTGCCAGCAGTGACTCGGGACAGCTTAATTCACCCCTCCACTTT	CASSDSGQLNSPLHF	TRBV6-4	.	TRBD1	TRBJ1-6
TGTGCCAGCAGCGTAGCTCTGGGTCAGCCCCAGCATTTT	CASSVALGQPQHF	TRBV9	.	.	TRBJ1-5
TGTGCCAGCAGCTTCCGGGCAGTGGGAAGAGCGGGGGAGCTGTTTTTT	CASSFRAVGRAGELFF	TRBV5-8	once	.	TRBJ2-2
TGCAGCGTTGAAGATGCGCAGTCGGGGGTCGCTGAAGCTTTCTTT	CSVEDAQSGVAEAFF	TRBV29-1	.	.	TRBJ1-1
TGTGCCAGCAGCCGTACCACTGAAGCTTTCTTT	CASSRTTEAFF	TRBV2	.	.	TRBJ1-1
TGTGCCAGCACACGCGGGGGGGCGGGCTACACCTTC	CASTRGGAGYTF	TRBV6-5	once	.	TRBJ1-2